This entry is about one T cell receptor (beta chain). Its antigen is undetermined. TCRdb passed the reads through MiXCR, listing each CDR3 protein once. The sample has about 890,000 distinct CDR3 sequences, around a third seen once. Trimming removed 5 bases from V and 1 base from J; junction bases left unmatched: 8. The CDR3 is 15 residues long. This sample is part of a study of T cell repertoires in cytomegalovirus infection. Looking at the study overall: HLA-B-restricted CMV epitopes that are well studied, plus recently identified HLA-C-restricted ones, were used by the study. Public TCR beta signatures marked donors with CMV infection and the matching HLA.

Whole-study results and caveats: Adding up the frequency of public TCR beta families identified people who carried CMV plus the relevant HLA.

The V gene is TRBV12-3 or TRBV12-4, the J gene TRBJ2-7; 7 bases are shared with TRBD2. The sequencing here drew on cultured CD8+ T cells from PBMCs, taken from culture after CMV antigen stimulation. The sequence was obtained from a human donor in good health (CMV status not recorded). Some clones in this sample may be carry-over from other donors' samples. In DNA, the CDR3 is TGTGCCAGCAGTGGGGGAGATAGCGGGTCCTACGAGCAGTACTTC. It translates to CASSGGDSGSYEQYF.